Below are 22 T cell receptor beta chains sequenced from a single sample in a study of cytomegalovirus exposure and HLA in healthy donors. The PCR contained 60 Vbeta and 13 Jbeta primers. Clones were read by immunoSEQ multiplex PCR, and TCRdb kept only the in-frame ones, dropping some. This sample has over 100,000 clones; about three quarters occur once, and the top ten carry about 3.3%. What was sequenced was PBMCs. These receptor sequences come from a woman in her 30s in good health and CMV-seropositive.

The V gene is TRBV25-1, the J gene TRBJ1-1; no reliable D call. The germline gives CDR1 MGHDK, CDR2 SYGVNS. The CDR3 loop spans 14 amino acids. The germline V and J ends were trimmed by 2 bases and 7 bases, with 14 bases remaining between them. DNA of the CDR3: TGTGCCAGCAGTGAAAGACACGGGGTAGGTGAAGCTTTCTTT. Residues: CASSERHGVGEAFF.

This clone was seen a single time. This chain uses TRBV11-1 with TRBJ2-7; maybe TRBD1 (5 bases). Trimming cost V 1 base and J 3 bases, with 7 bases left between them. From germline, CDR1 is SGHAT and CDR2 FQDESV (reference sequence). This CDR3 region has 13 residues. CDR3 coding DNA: TGTGCCAGCAGCTTAGGTGACAGCTACGAGCAGTACTTC. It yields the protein CASSLGDSYEQYF.

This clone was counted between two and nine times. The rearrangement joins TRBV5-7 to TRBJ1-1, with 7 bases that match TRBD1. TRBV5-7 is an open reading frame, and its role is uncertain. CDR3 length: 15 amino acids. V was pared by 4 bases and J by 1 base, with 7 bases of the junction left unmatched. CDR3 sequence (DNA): TGTGCCAGCAGCCGCGCCGGGACAGCGAACACTGAAGCTTTCTTT. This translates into CASSRAGTANTEAFF.

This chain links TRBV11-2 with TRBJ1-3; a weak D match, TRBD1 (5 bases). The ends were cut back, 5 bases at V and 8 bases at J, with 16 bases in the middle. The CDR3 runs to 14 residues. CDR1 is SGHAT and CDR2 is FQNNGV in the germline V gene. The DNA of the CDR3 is TGTGCCAGCAGCGCTCCCCGGGGGAGGGACACCATATATTTT. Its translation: CASSAPRGRDTIYF. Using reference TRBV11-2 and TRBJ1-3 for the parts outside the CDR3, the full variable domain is EAGVAQSPRYKIIEKRQSVAFWCNPISGHATLYWYQQILGQGPKLLIQFQNNGVVDDSQLPKDRFSAERLKGVDSTLKIQPAKLEDSAVYLCASSAPRGRDTIYFGEGSWLTVV.

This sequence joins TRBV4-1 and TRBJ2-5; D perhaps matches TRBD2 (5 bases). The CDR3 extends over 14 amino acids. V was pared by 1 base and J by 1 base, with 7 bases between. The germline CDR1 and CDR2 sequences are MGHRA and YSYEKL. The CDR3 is CASSQASPQETQYF. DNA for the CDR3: TGCGCCAGCAGCCAAGCTAGCCCCCAAGAGACCCAGTACTTC.

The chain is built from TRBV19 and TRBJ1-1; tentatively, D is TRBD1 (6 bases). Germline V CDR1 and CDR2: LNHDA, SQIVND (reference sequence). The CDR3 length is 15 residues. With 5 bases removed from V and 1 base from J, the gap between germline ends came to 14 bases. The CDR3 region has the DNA TGTGCCAGTAGTTTCAAGAGGGGACAGAACACTGAAGCTTTCTTT. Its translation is CASSFKRGQNTEAFF.

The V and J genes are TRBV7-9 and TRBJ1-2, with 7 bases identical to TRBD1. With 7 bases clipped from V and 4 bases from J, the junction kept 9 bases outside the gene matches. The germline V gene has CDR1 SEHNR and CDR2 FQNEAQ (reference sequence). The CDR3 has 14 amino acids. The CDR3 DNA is TGTGCCAGCACAGAGACAGGGACCACCTATGGCTACACCTTC. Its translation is CASTETGTTYGYTF.

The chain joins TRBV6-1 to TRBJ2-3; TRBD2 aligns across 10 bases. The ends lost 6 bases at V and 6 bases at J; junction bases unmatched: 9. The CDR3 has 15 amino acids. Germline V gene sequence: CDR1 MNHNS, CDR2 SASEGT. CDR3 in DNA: TGTGCCAGCAGCTGGACTAGCGGACCGCAGGATACGCAGTATTTT. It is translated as CASSWTSGPQDTQYF.

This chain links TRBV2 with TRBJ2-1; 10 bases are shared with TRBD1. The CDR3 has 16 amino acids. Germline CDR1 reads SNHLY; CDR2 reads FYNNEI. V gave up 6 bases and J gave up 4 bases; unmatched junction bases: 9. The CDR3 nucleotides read TGTGCCAGCAGGGGGTGGACAGGGGGAACTTACAATGAGCAGTTCTTC. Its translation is CASRGWTGGTYNEQFF.

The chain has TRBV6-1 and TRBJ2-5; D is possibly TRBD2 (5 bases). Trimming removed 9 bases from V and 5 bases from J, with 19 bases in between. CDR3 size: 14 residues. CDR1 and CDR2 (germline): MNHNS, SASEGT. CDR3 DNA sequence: TGTGCCAGTCAAAGTGGGCTTTCGGGGGAGACCCAGTACTTC. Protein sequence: CASQSGLSGETQYF.

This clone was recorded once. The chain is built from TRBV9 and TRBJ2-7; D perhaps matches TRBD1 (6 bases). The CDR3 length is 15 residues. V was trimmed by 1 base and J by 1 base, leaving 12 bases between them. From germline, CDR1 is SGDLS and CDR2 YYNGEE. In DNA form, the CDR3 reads TGTGCCAGCAGCGTACCGGGACACCCGTCCTACGAGCAGTACTTC. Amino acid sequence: CASSVPGHPSYEQYF.

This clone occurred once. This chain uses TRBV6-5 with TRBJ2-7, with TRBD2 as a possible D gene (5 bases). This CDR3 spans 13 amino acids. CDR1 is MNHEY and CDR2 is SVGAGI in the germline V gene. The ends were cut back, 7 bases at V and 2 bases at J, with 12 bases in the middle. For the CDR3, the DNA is TGTGCCAGCACCGGAGGTCCTACCTACGAGCAGTACTTC. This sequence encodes CASTGGPTYEQYF.

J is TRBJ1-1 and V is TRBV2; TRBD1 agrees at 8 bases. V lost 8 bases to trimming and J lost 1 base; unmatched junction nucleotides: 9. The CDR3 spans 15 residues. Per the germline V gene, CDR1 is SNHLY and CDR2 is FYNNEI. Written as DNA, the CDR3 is TGTGCCAGCCAAATCTGGACAGGGTCGAACACTGAAGCTTTCTTT. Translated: CASQIWTGSNTEAFF.

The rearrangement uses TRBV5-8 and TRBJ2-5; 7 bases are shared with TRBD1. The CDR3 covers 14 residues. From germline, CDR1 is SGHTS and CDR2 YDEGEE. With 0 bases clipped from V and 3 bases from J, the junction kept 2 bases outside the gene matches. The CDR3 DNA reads TGTGCCAGCAGCTTGGGACAGGGAGAAGAGACCCAGTACTTC. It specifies CASSLGQGEETQYF. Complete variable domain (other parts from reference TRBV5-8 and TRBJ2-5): EAGVTQSPTHLIKTRGQQATLRCSPISGHTSVYWYQQALGLGLQFLLWYDEGEERNRGNFPPRFSGRQFPNYSSELNVNALELEDSALYLCASSLGQGEETQYFGPGTRLLVL.

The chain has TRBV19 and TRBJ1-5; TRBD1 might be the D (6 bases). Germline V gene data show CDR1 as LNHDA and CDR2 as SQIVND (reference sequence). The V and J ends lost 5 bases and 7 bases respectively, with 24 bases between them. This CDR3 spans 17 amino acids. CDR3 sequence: CASSSTGISPTSQPQHF. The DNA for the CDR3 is TGTGCCAGTAGTTCAACAGGGATATCCCCCACGTCGCAGCCCCAGCATTTT.

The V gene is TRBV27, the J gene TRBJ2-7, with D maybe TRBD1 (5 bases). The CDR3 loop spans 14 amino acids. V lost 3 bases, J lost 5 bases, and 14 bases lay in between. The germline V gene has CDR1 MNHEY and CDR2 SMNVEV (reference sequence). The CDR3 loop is CASSLGRVINEQYF. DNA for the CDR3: TGTGCCAGCAGTTTGGGCAGGGTGATTAACGAGCAGTACTTC.

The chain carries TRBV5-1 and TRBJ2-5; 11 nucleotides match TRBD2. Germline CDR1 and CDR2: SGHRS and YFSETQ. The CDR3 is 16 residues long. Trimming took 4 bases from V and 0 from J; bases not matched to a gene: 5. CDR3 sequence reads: CASSGRLAGNQETQYF. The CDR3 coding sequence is TGCGCCAGCAGCGGACGACTAGCGGGGAACCAAGAGACCCAGTACTTC.

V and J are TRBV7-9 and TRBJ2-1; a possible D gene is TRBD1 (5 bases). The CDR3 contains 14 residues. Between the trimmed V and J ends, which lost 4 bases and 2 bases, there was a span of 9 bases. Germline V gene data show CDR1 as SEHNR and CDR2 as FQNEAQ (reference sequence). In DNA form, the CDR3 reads TGTGCCAGCAGCTCCAGGGTGACCTACAATGAGCAGTTCTTC. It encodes CASSSRVTYNEQFF. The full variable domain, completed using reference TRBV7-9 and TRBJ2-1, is DTGVSQNPRHKITKRGQNVTFRCDPISEHNRLYWYRQTLGQGPEFLTYFQNEAQLEKSRLLSDRFSAERPKGSFSTLEIQRTEQGDSAMYLCASSSRVTYNEQFFGPGTRLTVL.

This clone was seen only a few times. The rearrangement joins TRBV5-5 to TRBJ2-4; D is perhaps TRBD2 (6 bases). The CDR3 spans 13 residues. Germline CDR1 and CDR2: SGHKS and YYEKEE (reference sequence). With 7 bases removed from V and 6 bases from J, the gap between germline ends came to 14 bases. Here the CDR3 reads CASGASEGNIQYF. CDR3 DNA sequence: TGTGCCAGCGGCGCCTCGGAGGGAAACATTCAGTACTTC.

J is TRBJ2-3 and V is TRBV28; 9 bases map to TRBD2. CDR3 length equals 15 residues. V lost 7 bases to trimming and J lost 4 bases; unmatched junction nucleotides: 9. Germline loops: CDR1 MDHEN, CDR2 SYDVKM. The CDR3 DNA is TGTGCCAGCATGAGTAGGGCGGGGGGGTCAGATACGCAGTATTTT. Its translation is CASMSRAGGSDTQYF. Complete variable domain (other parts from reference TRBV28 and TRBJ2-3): DVKVTQSSRYLVKRTGEKVFLECVQDMDHENMFWYRQDPGLGLRLIYFSYDVKMKEKGDIPEGYSVSREKKERFSLILESASTNQTSMYLCASMSRAGGSDTQYFGPGTRLTVL.

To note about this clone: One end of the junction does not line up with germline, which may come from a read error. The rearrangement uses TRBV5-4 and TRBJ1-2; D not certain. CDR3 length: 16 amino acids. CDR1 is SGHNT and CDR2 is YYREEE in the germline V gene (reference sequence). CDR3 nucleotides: TGTGCCGGCAGCTTGGGAGGGCTGGGGAACGGCCTAGGCTACACCTTC. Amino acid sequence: CAGSLGGLGNGLGYTF.

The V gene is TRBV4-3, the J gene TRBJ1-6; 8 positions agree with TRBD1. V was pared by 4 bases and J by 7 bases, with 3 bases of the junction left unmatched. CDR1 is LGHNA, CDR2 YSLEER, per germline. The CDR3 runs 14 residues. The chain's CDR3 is CASSPGTGNSPLHF. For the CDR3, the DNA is TGCGCCAGCAGCCCCGGGACAGGAAATTCACCCCTCCACTTT.